A single sample gave rise to the 8 T cell receptor beta chains below, sequenced in a study of blood T cell repertoires in COVID-19. Method: immunoSEQ multiplex PCR; TCRdb's copy keeps in-frame clones and lacks some. The sample lists nearly 250,000 clones, roughly 85% occurring once. The sequencing input was PBMCs or T cells enriched from blood (not recorded which). These receptors all come from a woman aged 45-65 years with acute COVID-19.

This clone has just one count. This chain links TRBV20-1 with TRBJ1-6; D might be TRBD1 (5 bases). CDR3 length: 15 amino acids. V dropped 3 bases and J dropped 9 bases, with 18 bases sitting between them. The germline CDR1 and CDR2 sequences are DFQATT and SNEGSKA (reference sequence). The CDR3 loop is CSASLRGGLGSPLHF. The CDR3 nucleotides read TGCAGTGCTAGTTTAAGGGGCGGCTTAGGTTCACCCCTCCACTTT.

The chain carries TRBV15 and TRBJ1-3, with 8 positions matching TRBD1. J was trimmed by 0 bases and V by 4 bases; bases with no gene match: 2. The length of the CDR3 is 15 residues. Looked up from germline, CDR1 is LNHNV and CDR2 is YYDKDF (reference sequence). CDR3 nucleotide sequence: TGTGCCACCAGCATTACAGGGGGCTCTGGAAACACCATATATTTT. Protein: CATSITGGSGNTIYF.

The DNA of the CDR3 is TGTGCCAGCAGTGAACTGAGAGGCAGCGTGAGCAATCAGCCCCAGCATTTT. Translated, it gives CASSELRGSVSNQPQHF. J is TRBJ1-5 and V is TRBV6-1; D is unresolved. CDR1 and CDR2 (germline): MNHNS, SASEGT. This CDR3 region has 17 residues. The germline V and J ends were trimmed by 2 bases and 1 base, with 15 bases remaining between them.

The chain links TRBV2 to TRBJ1-1, with TRBD1 matching 7 bases. The V gene's germline CDR1 is SNHLY and CDR2 FYNNEI. This CDR3 has 15 amino acids. With 1 base clipped from V and 0 bases from J, the junction kept 2 bases outside the gene matches. CDR3 region: CASSEVGQLNTEAFF. As DNA, the CDR3 is TGTGCCAGCAGTGAAGTGGGACAGTTGAACACTGAAGCTTTCTTT.

The chain has TRBV14 and TRBJ2-7; the D gene is possibly TRBD2 (7 bases). Per the germline V gene, CDR1 is SGHDN and CDR2 is FVKESK. Trimming pared 1 base from V and 3 bases from J, leaving 13 bases between. The CDR3 has 15 residues. The CDR3 is CASSQAPGGHYEQYF. CDR3 DNA sequence: TGTGCCAGCAGCCAAGCCCCGGGGGGCCACTACGAGCAGTACTTC.

The chain couples TRBV9 to TRBJ1-4; 10 positions agree with TRBD1. The CDR3 covers 16 residues. The V segment lost 2 bases and the J segment 3 bases; nucleotides outside the gene matches: 4. CDR1 SGDLS and CDR2 YYNGEE come from the germline V gene. In DNA, the CDR3 is TGTGCCAGCAGCGTGTTAGGACAGGGGGCTAATGAAAAACTGTTTTTT. It encodes CASSVLGQGANEKLFF.

The chain joins TRBV7-8 to TRBJ1-2; perhaps TRBD1 as D (5 bases). The length of the CDR3 is 15 residues. V lost 1 base to trimming and J lost 6 bases, with 15 bases between them. Per the germline V gene, CDR1 is SGHVS and CDR2 is FQNEAQ. The CDR3 region is CASSLEGTGVDGYTF. CDR3 in DNA: TGTGCCAGCAGCTTAGAGGGAACAGGAGTGGATGGCTACACCTTC.

This chain connects TRBV7-2 to TRBJ1-6; 9 nucleotides match TRBD1. The trim removed 4 bases at V and 9 bases at J, leaving 4 bases unmatched. This CDR3 is built from 14 residues. Germline V lookup: CDR1 SGHTA, CDR2 FQGNSA. The CDR3 nucleotides are TGTGCCAGCAGCTCGGGGGACAGGGTTTCACCCCTCCACTTT. Translating gives CASSSGDRVSPLHF.